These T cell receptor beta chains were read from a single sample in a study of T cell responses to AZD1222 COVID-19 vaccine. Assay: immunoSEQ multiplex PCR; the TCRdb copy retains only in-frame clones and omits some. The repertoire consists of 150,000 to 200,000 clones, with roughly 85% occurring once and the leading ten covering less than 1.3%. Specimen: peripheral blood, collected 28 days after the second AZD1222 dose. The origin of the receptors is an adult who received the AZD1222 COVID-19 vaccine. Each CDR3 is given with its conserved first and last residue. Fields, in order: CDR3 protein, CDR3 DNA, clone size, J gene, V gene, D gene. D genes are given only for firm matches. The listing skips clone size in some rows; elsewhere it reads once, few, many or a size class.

CDR3: CASSLGTDTQYF
DNA: TGTGCCAGCAGCTTAGGGACAGATACGCAGTATTTT
size: few
J: TRBJ2-3
V: TRBV7-8
D: .

CDR3: CASSFGRTDSPLHF
DNA: TGTGCCAGCAGCTTCGGACGGACAGATTCACCCCTCCACTTT
size: few
J: TRBJ1-6
V: TRBV11-3
D: .

CDR3: CASSLATGSPQHF
DNA: TGTGCCAGCAGTTTAGCTACCGGATCGCCCCAGCATTTT
size: .
J: TRBJ1-5
V: TRBV12-3/TRBV12-4
D: .

CDR3: CASSQAIAGGPYNEQFF
DNA: TGCGCCAGCAGCCAAGCTATAGCGGGGGGCCCTTACAATGAGCAGTTCTTC
size: .
J: TRBJ2-1
V: TRBV4-1
D: TRBD2

CDR3: CATSRGAVAGNYGYTF
DNA: TGTGCCACCAGCAGGGGCGCGGTCGCGGGGAACTATGGCTACACCTTC
size: .
J: TRBJ1-2
V: TRBV15
D: .

CDR3: CASSYGRTGNTIYF
DNA: TGTGCCAGCAGTTACGGTAGAACTGGAAACACCATATATTTT
size: .
J: TRBJ1-3
V: TRBV6-5
D: .

CDR3: CASSYRQSSGANVLTF
DNA: TGTGCCAGCAGCTACCGACAGAGCTCTGGGGCCAACGTCCTGACTTTC
size: .
J: TRBJ2-6
V: TRBV5-4
D: .

CDR3: CASSSTQGVGQPQHF
DNA: TGTGCCAGCAGCTCAACACAGGGGGTCGGCCAGCCCCAGCATTTT
size: .
J: TRBJ1-5
V: TRBV11-2
D: TRBD1

CDR3: CASSLTSDYEQYF
DNA: TGTGCCAGCAGCTTAACCAGCGACTACGAGCAGTACTTC
size: once
J: TRBJ2-7
V: TRBV7-6
D: .

CDR3: CASSLRGDSPLHF
DNA: TGTGCCAGCAGTCTCCGGGGGGATTCACCCCTCCACTTT
size: .
J: TRBJ1-6
V: TRBV2
D: .

CDR3: CASSIKGGLSYGYTF
DNA: TGTGCCAGTAGTATTAAGGGCGGTTTATCCTATGGCTACACCTTC
size: once
J: TRBJ1-2
V: TRBV19
D: .

CDR3: CASSLEAGAHYEQYF
DNA: TGTGCCAGCAGCTTAGAGGCGGGGGCTCACTACGAGCAGTACTTC
size: few
J: TRBJ2-7
V: TRBV7-2
D: .

CDR3: CASSQVLGTGGPGMNEQFF
DNA: TGTGCCAGCAGCCAAGTTCTGGGAACGGGGGGCCCCGGGATGAATGAGCAGTTCTTC
size: .
J: TRBJ2-1
V: TRBV3-1/TRBV3-2
D: .

CDR3: CASSLGRNNQPQHF
DNA: TGTGCCAGCAGCTTAGGAAGAAACAATCAGCCCCAGCATTTT
size: .
J: TRBJ1-5
V: TRBV7-8
D: .

CDR3: CASSQGLVAKNIQYF
DNA: TGCGCCAGCAGCCAGGGGTTGGTAGCCAAAAACATTCAGTACTTC
size: .
J: TRBJ2-4
V: TRBV4-1
D: .

CDR3: CASSLVPPGPRNEKLFF
DNA: TGCGCCAGCAGCTTGGTTCCGCCAGGACCGAGAAATGAAAAACTGTTTTTT
size: .
J: TRBJ1-4
V: TRBV5-1
D: .

CDR3: CASSRSNTEAFF
DNA: TGCGCCAGCAGCCGGTCGAACACTGAAGCTTTCTTT
size: once
J: TRBJ1-1
V: TRBV10-1
D: .

CDR3: CASSSRRDRGPEAFF
DNA: TGTGCCAGTAGTTCCCGCCGGGACAGGGGGCCTGAAGCTTTCTTT
size: .
J: TRBJ1-1
V: TRBV19
D: TRBD1

CDR3: CASSEAGQGQQPQHF
DNA: TGTGCCAGCAGTGAGGCAGGACAGGGGCAACAGCCCCAGCATTTT
size: once
J: TRBJ1-5
V: TRBV25-1
D: TRBD1

CDR3: CASSFAGDQPQHF
DNA: TGTGCCAGCAGTTTCGCAGGGGACCAGCCCCAGCATTTT
size: .
J: TRBJ1-5
V: TRBV27
D: .

CDR3: CASSLEDQNTEAFF
DNA: TGTGCCAGCAGCCTGGAGGATCAGAACACTGAAGCTTTCTTT
size: .
J: TRBJ1-1
V: TRBV5-4
D: .

CDR3: CATEDRRGSPLHF
DNA: TGTGCCACCGAAGACCGGCGGGGTTCACCCCTCCACTTT
size: .
J: TRBJ1-6
V: TRBV19
D: .

CDR3: CAWREGARNTGELFF
DNA: TGTGCCTGGAGAGAGGGGGCTAGGAACACCGGGGAGCTGTTTTTT
size: .
J: TRBJ2-2
V: TRBV30
D: TRBD1

CDR3: CSVAGTYPDQPQHF
DNA: TGCAGCGTAGCCGGGACATACCCCGATCAGCCCCAGCATTTT
size: .
J: TRBJ1-5
V: TRBV29-1
D: .

CDR3: CASSSEGDYQPQHF
DNA: TGTGCCAGCAGTTCGGAGGGGGACTATCAGCCCCAGCATTTT
size: .
J: TRBJ1-5
V: TRBV6-2/TRBV6-3
D: .

CDR3: CASASQGNNEKLFF
DNA: TGTGCCAGTGCTTCACAGGGGAATAATGAAAAACTGTTTTTT
size: .
J: TRBJ1-4
V: TRBV19
D: TRBD1

CDR3: CATRAGGPDTQYF
DNA: TGTGCCACCAGAGCGGGGGGGCCAGATACGCAGTATTTT
size: once
J: TRBJ2-3
V: TRBV15
D: TRBD2